This T cell receptor (beta chain) was identified in a study of T cell responses to AZD1222 COVID-19 vaccine (dated by TCRdb to 2020 to 2022). Some background on the complete study: TCR sequencing covered fewer than 250 trial participants: 200 to 210 given two doses of AZD1222 and approximately 25 given two doses of MenACWY control vaccine. Trial participants were enrolled into age subgroups of 18-55, 56-69 and 70-plus years, which contained approximately 150, 30 and 60 TCR-sequenced participants, respectively.

The paper's findings and limits, for the study overall: Because no day 14 peak-response samples were available, the repertoires could be characterized only after the peak T cell response. Participants were mostly white British and included more females than males, and it was suggested by the authors that clonal diversity may have been underestimated. After two AZD1222 doses, both the breadth and the depth of spike-specific TCRs were significantly higher than at day 0 and than in MenACWY recipients. The 56-69-year group was small, and its depth increase did not reach significance, likely because of low power. Conclusions about previously exposed vaccinees were limited because only a handful of AZD1222 recipients were SARS-CoV-2 seropositive at baseline. The vaccine-associated CD4 TCRs covered the entire spike protein, and the dominant responses fell in regions 160-218 and 743-854. Reportedly, close to half of the unique spike-specific TCRs recognized epitopes lying outside the regions that are mutated in the B.1.351 and B.1.1.7 variants.

The CDR3 regions of human TCRbeta chains were subjected to immunosequencing. The authors processed their data as follows. Repertoire TCRs were checked for matches against a reference library of SARS-CoV-2-specific TCRs that had been generated using the MIRA antigen-specificity platform. Breadth was defined as the fraction of unique TCRs that were SARS-CoV-2-associated. Depth was defined as the fraction of total T cells that were SARS-CoV-2-associated. Using the MIRA data, every spike-specific TCR was mapped to the spike region that the TCR reacted to and assigned to either a CD4 or a CD8 class. Log10-transformed breadth and depth values were compared by one-way ANOVA with Sidak's multiple comparisons tests. Imported from immuneACCESS, the table was reduced by TCRdb to in-frame sequences with V and J called. These copies leave out some clones; in studies compared against another copy, an unresolved V gene accounts for under half, and the cause of the remainder is not known. That table furnishes V, J and clone size, whereas the DNA furnished D and trimming. The sample has approximately 100,000 clones on record, over 75% of them singletons. The ten largest clones add up to roughly 10% of the sample.

What this sample's time point label stands for: about 28 days (+/-7) after the second vaccine dose. AZD1222 recipients given second doses at about 4 weeks or at about 12 weeks were pooled, since spike-specific TCR depth and breadth were not found to differ between the two schedules. Vaccinee samples were obtained from the UK trials COV001 and COV002, which included a single-blind randomized controlled phase 2/3 trial of AZD1222 (ChAdOx1 nCoV-19) in healthy adults. Trial participant PBMC samples were collected at day 0 and day 28 after the second dose for TCRbeta chain sequencing. V loses 3 bases of germline sequence and J loses 4 bases, and the interval between the two ends is 16 bases. The CDR3 covers 15 residues, taking in both the cysteine and the phenylalanine. Only CDR3 DNA remains: 45 bases, in frame from the first base. According to the germline V gene, CDR1 reads SGDLS and CDR2 reads YYNGEE.

Remarks on this clone: The clone's antigen remains unknown. The sample holds no much larger clone one base away, and base qualities are not on file.

The sequencing used peripheral blood, collected 28 days after the second AZD1222 dose. This sequence was found in an adult who received the AZD1222 COVID-19 vaccine. The chain uses TRBV9 and TRBJ1-2; TRBD1 might be the D gene, on 5 matching bases. CDR3 protein: CASSGGRGSVYGYTF. The sequence in DNA is TGTGCCAGCAGCGGGGGGAGAGGCTCCGTCTATGGCTACACCTTC. The CDR3, completed at both ends by the reference TRBV9 and TRBJ1-2 genes, gives the full variable domain DSGVTQTPKHLITATGQRVTLRCSPRSGDLSVYWYQQSLDQGLQFLIQYYNGEERAKGNILERFSAQQFPDLHSELNLSSLELGDSALYFCASSGGRGSVYGYTFGSGTRLTVV.